The rows below give T cell receptor beta chains drawn from one sample of a study of neoadjuvant anti-PD-1 for oral cavity cancer. Generated by immunoSEQ multiplex PCR, the TCRdb table keeps only in-frame clones and is missing some. The sample lists about 15,000 clones; around three fifths were seen once. The sample in question was PBMCs, obtained before nivolumab (anti-PD-1) treatment. All receptors come from a person aged 35-79 years with oral cavity squamous cell carcinoma. Both conserved end residues are part of each CDR3. The order of the fields is V gene, J gene, clone size, D gene, CDR3 DNA, CDR3 protein. The D gene is left open where the match is weak. Some rows mark clone size as missing; the rest say once, few, many or name a class of expanded clone.

v_gene: TRBV4-1
j_gene: TRBJ1-5
abundance: -
d_gene: -
CDR3nt: TGCGCCAGCAGCCAAGAGGGCAGCAATCAGCCCCAGCATTTT
CDR3aa: CASSQEGSNQPQHF

v_gene: TRBV28
j_gene: TRBJ2-7
abundance: few
d_gene: TRBD2
CDR3nt: TGTGCCAGCAGTTTGGGGGGACTAGCGGGAGCCTACGAGCAGTACTTC
CDR3aa: CASSLGGLAGAYEQYF

v_gene: TRBV30
j_gene: TRBJ1-2
abundance: -
d_gene: TRBD1
CDR3nt: TGTGCCTGGAGCAGGGGGTCTAACTATGGCTACACCTTC
CDR3aa: CAWSRGSNYGYTF

v_gene: TRBV28
j_gene: TRBJ2-5
abundance: -
d_gene: -
CDR3nt: TGTGCCAGCAGTTCACTACAGGGGAGGGAGACCCAGTACTTC
CDR3aa: CASSSLQGRETQYF

v_gene: TRBV6-6
j_gene: TRBJ1-3
abundance: -
d_gene: -
CDR3nt: TGTGCCAGCAGTTACTCTGACAGTGGAAACACCATATATTTT
CDR3aa: CASSYSDSGNTIYF

v_gene: TRBV27
j_gene: TRBJ2-3
abundance: -
d_gene: TRBD2
CDR3nt: TGTGCCAGCGGGAGGGCCATAGATACGCAGTATTTT
CDR3aa: CASGRAIDTQYF

v_gene: TRBV9
j_gene: TRBJ1-3
abundance: -
d_gene: -
CDR3nt: TGTGCCAGCAGCGGAAGTGGAAACACCATATATTTT
CDR3aa: CASSGSGNTIYF

v_gene: TRBV11-2
j_gene: TRBJ2-3
abundance: -
d_gene: -
CDR3nt: TGTGCCAGCAGCTTTACTGGGGGCGCGAGCACAGATACGCAGTATTTT
CDR3aa: CASSFTGGASTDTQYF

v_gene: TRBV30
j_gene: TRBJ2-1
abundance: -
d_gene: TRBD2
CDR3nt: TGTGCCTGGGGCTGGGGGGGTGAGCAGTTCTTC
CDR3aa: CAWGWGGEQFF

v_gene: TRBV5-1
j_gene: TRBJ2-3
abundance: -
d_gene: -
CDR3nt: TGCGCCAGCAGTTTTCGTCGGGGGGATACGCAGTATTTT
CDR3aa: CASSFRRGDTQYF

v_gene: TRBV29-1
j_gene: TRBJ2-2
abundance: -
d_gene: TRBD1
CDR3nt: TGCAGCGTTGTCCAGGGGGCCCTTAACACCGGGGAGCTGTTTTTT
CDR3aa: CSVVQGALNTGELFF

v_gene: TRBV9
j_gene: TRBJ1-1
abundance: once
d_gene: -
CDR3nt: TGTGCCAGCAGCGGTAGTCTTCGGGCGCCGGCGGACACTGAAGCTTTCTTT
CDR3aa: CASSGSLRAPADTEAFF

v_gene: TRBV7-9
j_gene: TRBJ1-1
abundance: few
d_gene: -
CDR3nt: TGTGCCAGCAGCGAAGGGGCTCAGAACACTGAAGCTTTCTTT
CDR3aa: CASSEGAQNTEAFF

v_gene: TRBV5-1
j_gene: TRBJ2-7
abundance: -
d_gene: -
CDR3nt: TGCGCCAGCAGCCCAGGGTCGGGATTCGCCTACGAGCAGTACTTC
CDR3aa: CASSPGSGFAYEQYF

v_gene: TRBV4-1
j_gene: TRBJ2-2
abundance: -
d_gene: -
CDR3nt: TGCGCCAGCAGCGTCACCGTAGGGGACACCGGGGAGCTGTTTTTT
CDR3aa: CASSVTVGDTGELFF

v_gene: TRBV5-1
j_gene: TRBJ2-2
abundance: -
d_gene: TRBD2
CDR3nt: TGCGCCAGCAGACTGACCGGGACTAGCACCGGGGAGCTGTTTTTT
CDR3aa: CASRLTGTSTGELFF

v_gene: TRBV6-6
j_gene: TRBJ2-5
abundance: once
d_gene: -
CDR3nt: TGTGCCAGCAGCACCTACTGGGGCAGCCAAGAGACCCAGTACTTC
CDR3aa: CASSTYWGSQETQYF

v_gene: TRBV19
j_gene: TRBJ2-6
abundance: -
d_gene: -
CDR3nt: TGTGCCAGTAGTCCCAACTTCTCTGGGGCCAACGTCCTGACTTTC
CDR3aa: CASSPNFSGANVLTF

v_gene: TRBV6-5
j_gene: TRBJ2-2
abundance: -
d_gene: -
CDR3nt: TGTGCCAGCAGGTACTACAAAGACACCGGGGAGCTGTTTTTT
CDR3aa: CASRYYKDTGELFF

v_gene: TRBV19
j_gene: TRBJ2-1
abundance: few
d_gene: -
CDR3nt: TGTGCCAGTAGTATACAACCGGGCCTCGAGCAGTTCTTC
CDR3aa: CASSIQPGLEQFF

v_gene: TRBV10-3
j_gene: TRBJ2-7
abundance: -
d_gene: -
CDR3nt: TGTGCCATCAGTGAGCTAGGGGGTAACTACGAGCAGTACTTC
CDR3aa: CAISELGGNYEQYF